These 25 T cell receptor beta chains were all obtained from the same sample, sequenced in a study of T cell changes during pregnancy in multiple sclerosis. Assay used: immunoSEQ multiplex PCR; TCRdb lists only in-frame clones, some missing. The data show about 99,000 clones, 80% to 95% seen once. The starting material was peripheral blood, obtained after pregnancy. The receptors stem from a female donor with multiple sclerosis, enrolled in a pregnancy study.

The chain employs TRBV5-8 and TRBJ1-1; 10 nucleotides match TRBD1. Looked up from germline, CDR1 is SGHTS and CDR2 is YDEGEE. The ends lost 2 bases at V and 10 bases at J; junction bases unmatched: 8. The CDR3 spans 14 residues. The CDR3 sequence is CASSLAGTGVSAFF. CDR3 sequence (DNA): TGTGCCAGCAGCTTAGCCGGGACAGGGGTCTCAGCTTTCTTT.

This clone appeared once. The CDR3 loop is CASSLGGGLEETQYF. The CDR3 region has the DNA TGTGCCAGCAGCTTAGGGGGGGGGCTCGAAGAGACCCAGTACTTC. The gene calls are TRBV7-9 and TRBJ2-5; D possibly corresponds to TRBD2 (7 bases). The ends were cut back, 1 base at V and 3 bases at J, with 12 bases in the middle. This CDR3 region has 15 residues. Germline values: CDR1 SEHNR, CDR2 FQNEAQ (reference sequence).

V gene TRBV19 combines with J gene TRBJ2-7, with 7 bases lining up with TRBD1. Germline assignment: CDR1 LNHDA and CDR2 SQIVND (reference sequence). The CDR3 covers 13 residues. J was trimmed by 2 bases and V by 5 bases; bases with no gene match: 3. The CDR3 coding sequence is TGTGCCAGTAGTTTCGGACAGGCCTACGAGCAGTACTTC. It is translated as CASSFGQAYEQYF.

The gene calls are TRBV25-1 and TRBJ1-2; the D gene is possibly TRBD1 (6 bases). The V gene's germline CDR1 is MGHDK and CDR2 SYGVNS. V lost 3 bases and J lost 4, with 18 bases in between. The CDR3 covers 16 residues. In DNA form, the CDR3 reads TGTGCCAGCAGTGACGTTACCTTGGGGGCCGGCTATGGCTACACCTTC. Protein: CASSDVTLGAGYGYTF.

The rearrangement uses TRBV27 and TRBJ2-3; 10 nucleotides align to TRBD2. The V gene end was trimmed by 3 bases and the J gene end by 2 bases; junction bases not matched to a gene: 5. CDR1 and CDR2 (germline): MNHEY, SMNVEV (reference sequence). The CDR3 is 16 amino acids. The CDR3 is CASSFQLAGVTDTQYF. The CDR3 nucleotides read TGTGCCAGCAGTTTTCAGCTAGCGGGAGTCACAGATACGCAGTATTTT.

This clone is a singleton in its sample. The rearrangement uses TRBV27 and TRBJ2-1; D possibly corresponds to TRBD1 (5 bases). Germline values: CDR1 MNHEY, CDR2 SMNVEV (reference sequence). V was cut by 3 bases and J by 3 bases, with 21 bases left in between. The CDR3 totals 18 residues. The CDR3 loop is CASSFLKQVPPFYNEQFF. The CDR3 nucleotides are TGTGCCAGCAGTTTCCTCAAACAGGTCCCACCTTTCTACAATGAGCAGTTCTTC.

As to this clone: The same CDR3 is also encoded by other DNA sequences in this sample. V gene TRBV5-6 combines with J gene TRBJ2-7, with no clear D. Germline values: CDR1 SGHDT, CDR2 YYEEEE. Trimming cost V 0 bases and J 0 bases, with 7 bases left between them. The CDR3 contains 14 residues. The CDR3 DNA follows: TGTGCCAGCAGCTTGGGTAGAAGCTCCTACGAGCAGTACTTC. Protein: CASSLGRSSYEQYF.

This clone is a singleton in its sample. The chain employs TRBV20-1 and TRBJ2-7, with a weak D call TRBD1 (6 bases). The CDR3 loop spans 11 amino acids. Germline V gene lookup returns CDR1 DFQATT and CDR2 SNEGSKA (reference sequence). V was trimmed by 7 bases and J by 3 bases, leaving 10 bases between them. Here the CDR3 DNA reads TGCAGTGGAGGGGGTCGCTACGAGCAGTACTTC. The encoded protein is CSGGGRYEQYF.

The V and J genes are TRBV28 and TRBJ2-7; 9 bases line up with TRBD1. V trimming: 6 bases; J trimming: 3 bases; junction bases outside the gene matches: 6. The V gene's germline CDR1 is MDHEN and CDR2 SYDVKM. This CDR3 is built from 14 residues. DNA of the CDR3: TGTGCCAGCAGGGGACAGGGAGTGCACTACGAGCAGTACTTC. It specifies CASRGQGVHYEQYF.

J is TRBJ2-3 and V is TRBV18; 9 nucleotides match TRBD1. The CDR3 extends over 15 amino acids. Germline-derived CDR1 and CDR2 are KGHSH and LQKENI. J gave up 4 bases and V 1 base, and 3 bases lay outside the gene matches. The CDR3 nucleotides are TGTGCCAGCTCACCACGGGGACAGGGCCCAGATACGCAGTATTTT. Translating gives CASSPRGQGPDTQYF. Full variable domain (missing parts from reference TRBV18 and TRBJ2-3): NAGVMQNPRHLVRRRGQEARLRCSPMKGHSHVYWYRQLPEEGLKFMVYLQKENIIDESGMPKERFSAEFPKEGPSILRIQQVVRGDSAAYFCASSPRGQGPDTQYFGPGTRLTVL.

The CDR3 DNA is TGTGCCAGCAGTTTTCGGGTCGGGAGATCCACAGATACGCAGTATTTT. Its translation: CASSFRVGRSTDTQYF. J is TRBJ2-3 and V is TRBV28; tentative D call: TRBD2 (6 bases). Trimming took 3 bases from V and 2 from J, leaving 15 bases between them. The germline V gene has CDR1 MDHEN and CDR2 SYDVKM. CDR3 size: 16 residues.

This clone appeared once. The rearrangement joins TRBV7-3 to TRBJ2-1; TRBD1 aligns across 8 bases. The CDR3 totals 13 residues. Per germline, CDR1 SGHTA and CDR2 FQGTGA. The trim removed 10 bases at V and 8 bases at J, leaving 10 bases unmatched. CDR3 region: CATSSGGWDEQFF. CDR3 bases: TGTGCCACATCTTCAGGGGGCTGGGATGAGCAGTTCTTC. Filled out from reference TRBV7-3 and TRBJ2-1, the complete variable domain reads GAGVSQTPSNKVTEKGKYVELRCDPISGHTALYWYRQSLGQGPEFLIYFQGTGAADDSGLPNDRFFAVRPEGSVSTLKIQRTERGDSAVYLCATSSGGWDEQFFGPGTRLTVL.

The genes are TRBV5-1 and TRBJ2-3; 11 positions match TRBD2. Per germline, CDR1 SGHRS and CDR2 YFSETQ. The V segment lost 0 bases and the J segment 4 bases; nucleotides outside the gene matches: 10. CDR3 length equals 18 residues. This CDR3 is CASSLDFSGRAEADTQYF. The CDR3 DNA reads TGCGCCAGCAGCTTGGACTTTAGCGGGAGGGCCGAGGCAGATACGCAGTATTTT.

The chain recombines TRBV9 with TRBJ1-4; 7 nucleotides align to TRBD1. V was pared by 3 bases and J by 5 bases, with 13 bases of the junction left unmatched. Germline CDR1 is SGDLS and CDR2 is YYNGEE. The CDR3 spans 17 residues. The CDR3 here is CASSGSGRQGRNEKLFF. The CDR3 nucleotides read TGTGCCAGCAGCGGAAGTGGGAGACAGGGACGGAATGAAAAACTGTTTTTT.

V and J are TRBV6-6 and TRBJ1-3, with TRBD1 matching over 7 bases. Germline CDR1 and CDR2: MNHNY and SVGAGI (reference sequence). This CDR3 is built from 15 residues. V was pared by 6 bases and J by 4 bases, with 9 bases of the junction left unmatched. CDR3 in DNA: TGTGCCAGCAGCCGAGGGACAGCTGAAGGAAACACCATATATTTT. Translating it yields CASSRGTAEGNTIYF.

V is TRBV7-9 and J is TRBJ1-4; D might be TRBD1 (6 bases). CDR1 is SEHNR and CDR2 is FQNEAQ in the germline V gene (reference sequence). Deletions cut 0 bases from V and 8 bases from J, with 13 bases between. This CDR3 is 15 amino acids long. CDR3 sequence (DNA): TGTGCCAGCAGCTTAGCGGACAGCGAGGGGGAAAAACTGTTTTTT. This translates into CASSLADSEGEKLFF.

The chain has TRBV2 and TRBJ2-7; D is perhaps TRBD1 (6 bases). In germline, CDR1 is SNHLY, CDR2 FYNNEI. CDR3 length: 13 amino acids. The V end lost 6 bases, the J end lost 4 bases, and 13 bases lay between the germline ends. CDR3 nucleotide sequence: TGTGCCAGCAGGGGCCGGACAGTTTACGAGCAGTACTTC. The encoded protein is CASRGRTVYEQYF.

The rearrangement joins TRBV11-1 to TRBJ2-3, with TRBD2 matching 7 bases. Germline values: CDR1 SGHAT, CDR2 FQDESV (reference sequence). This CDR3 comprises 17 residues. V shed 5 bases and J 2 bases; nucleotides not matched to a gene: 13. This CDR3 reads CASSGRSSGLITDTQYF. The CDR3 coding sequence is TGTGCCAGCAGCGGGCGAAGTAGCGGGCTGATCACAGATACGCAGTATTTT.

This clone was seen only once. The V gene is TRBV10-3, the J gene TRBJ1-1, with D hard to call. Trimming left V 0 bases short and J 0 bases short, with 8 bases between. Germline V gene data show CDR1 as ENHRY and CDR2 as SYGVKD. This CDR3 is 15 amino acids long. The CDR3 here is CAISESADLNTEAFF. The CDR3, as DNA: TGTGCCATCAGTGAGTCGGCAGATTTGAACACTGAAGCTTTCTTT.

The gene calls are TRBV5-1 and TRBJ2-5; perhaps TRBD1 as D (6 bases). Germline CDR1 and CDR2: SGHRS and YFSETQ. The germline V and J ends were trimmed by 1 base and 3 bases, with 10 bases remaining between them. This CDR3 has 14 amino acids. The CDR3, as DNA: TGCGCCAGCAGCTTGAACAGGGCGGAAGAGACCCAGTACTTC. Residues: CASSLNRAEETQYF.

This clone was seen more than once but under ten times. The rearrangement joins TRBV5-1 to TRBJ2-2; D is uncertain. The CDR3 spans 14 residues. With 0 bases removed from V and 1 base from J, the gap between germline ends came to 4 bases. The germline V gene encodes CDR1 SGHRS and CDR2 YFSETQ. This CDR3 reads CASSLGQNTGELFF. Here the CDR3 DNA reads TGCGCCAGCAGCTTGGGTCAGAACACCGGGGAGCTGTTTTTT. The full variable domain, with the rest looked up from reference TRBV5-1 and TRBJ2-2, is KAGVTQTPRYLIKTRGQQVTLSCSPISGHRSVSWYQQTPGQGLQFLFEYFSETQRNKGNFPGRFSGRQFSNSRSEMNVSTLELGDSALYLCASSLGQNTGELFFGEGSRLTVL.

This clone has only one observation. The chain combines TRBV27 with TRBJ2-5; 10 positions agree with TRBD2. CDR1 and CDR2 from the germline V gene are MNHEY and SMNVEV (reference sequence). The CDR3 spans 15 residues. Unmatched junction bases numbered 8, after V lost 5 bases and J lost 5 bases. The CDR3 coding sequence is TGTGCCAGCAGTCCTTGGGATAGCGGGAGGGAGACCCAGTACTTC. It yields the protein CASSPWDSGRETQYF.

This chain joins TRBV27 and TRBJ2-1; TRBD2 matches 13 bases. Germline CDR1 MNHEY, CDR2 SMNVEV (reference sequence). Trimming at V came to 8 bases and at J to 3 bases, leaving 10 bases not matched to a gene. The CDR3 has 17 amino acids. The CDR3 here is CASDPGTSGILYNEQFF. As DNA, the CDR3 is TGTGCCAGCGACCCCGGGACTAGCGGGATCCTCTACAATGAGCAGTTCTTC.

The V and J genes are TRBV9 and TRBJ2-6; weak D call: TRBD2 (6 bases). The CDR3 runs 17 residues. Germline loops: CDR1 SGDLS, CDR2 YYNGEE. V was clipped by 4 bases and J by 0 bases, with 14 bases between them. CDR3: CASSPFSGLSGANVLTF. CDR3 in DNA: TGTGCCAGCAGCCCGTTTAGCGGCCTCTCTGGGGCCAACGTCCTGACTTTC.

There are a few counts of this clone. This chain links TRBV14 with TRBJ2-5, with TRBD1 matching over 8 bases. This CDR3 has 15 residues. Unmatched junction bases numbered 5, after V lost 0 bases and J lost 5 bases. CDR1 and CDR2 from the germline V gene are SGHDN and FVKESK. The CDR3 DNA sequence: TGTGCCAGCAGCCAAGATAGACAGGGGAGGGAGACCCAGTACTTC. It encodes CASSQDRQGRETQYF. The whole variable domain, remainder taken from reference TRBV14 and TRBJ2-5, is EAGVTQFPSHSVIEKGQTVTLRCDPISGHDNLYWYRRVMGKEIKFLLHFVKESKQDESGMPNNRFLAERTGGTYSTLKVQPAELEDSGVYFCASSQDRQGRETQYFGPGTRLLVL.